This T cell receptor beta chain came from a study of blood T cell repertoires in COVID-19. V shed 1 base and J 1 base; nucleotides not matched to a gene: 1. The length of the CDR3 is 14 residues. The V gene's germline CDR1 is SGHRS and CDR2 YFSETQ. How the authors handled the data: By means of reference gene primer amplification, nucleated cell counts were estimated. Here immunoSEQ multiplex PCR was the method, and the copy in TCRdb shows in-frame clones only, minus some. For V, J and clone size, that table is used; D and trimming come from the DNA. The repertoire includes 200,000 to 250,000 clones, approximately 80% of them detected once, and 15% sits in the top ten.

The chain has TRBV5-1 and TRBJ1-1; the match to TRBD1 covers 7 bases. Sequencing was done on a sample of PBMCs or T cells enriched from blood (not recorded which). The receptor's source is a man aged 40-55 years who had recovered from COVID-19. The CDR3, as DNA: TGCGCCAGCAGCTTGCGACAGGGGAACACTGAAGCTTTCTTT. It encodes CASSLRQGNTEAFF. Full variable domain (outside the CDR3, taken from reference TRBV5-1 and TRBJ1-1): KAGVTQTPRYLIKTRGQQVTLSCSPISGHRSVSWYQQTPGQGLQFLFEYFSETQRNKGNFPGRFSGRQFSNSRSEMNVSTLELGDSALYLCASSLRQGNTEAFFGQGTRLTVV.